This TCR beta chain was documented in a study of blood T cell repertoires in COVID-19 (dated by TCRdb to 2020 to 2022). With respect to the entire study: Collaborator samples came from the United States, Italy and Spain and covered acute and convalescent phases of COVID-19. The prospective study material was composed of cDNA or gDNA derived from T cells, B-cell-depleted T cells, or PBMCs. Deeply sampled blood TCRbeta repertoires from subjects exposed to, actively infected with, or recovered from COVID-19 were included in the dataset. The repertoires were released in a freely available public database meant as a resource for research on the immune response to SARS-CoV-2. Samples were obtained from the ongoing ImmuneRACE study (first 160 participants) and from 1,200 or so subjects provided by 6 global collaborators. The sample metadata nearly always contained a de-identified subject ID, COVID-19 status, age in years and sex. HLA class I and class II types, where available, came from metadata supplied by the sample provider rather than from assay-based typing.

Each collaborating institution followed its own protocols to collect whole blood in K2EDTA tubes. For TCRbeta analysis, collaborators shipped samples as frozen whole blood, isolated PBMCs, or DNA extracted from either of those sample types. The CDR3, from cysteine to phenylalanine, totals 15 residues. CDR3 DNA only is kept here, 45 bases in frame from base 1. For CDR1 and CDR2, the germline V gene lists ENHRY and SYGVKD. Relative to germline, V is 2 bases shorter and J is 0 bases shorter, with 9 bases between their ends. As regards this clone: Its antigen remains unidentified. No much larger clone is present one base from it, and per-base qualities are unavailable.

What the research found in general, with its limitations: Clinical and demographic metadata were provided uncurated, with the amount varying by source and participant.

TCRbeta CDR3 regions were amplified from genomic DNA using the immunoSEQ Assay, a bias-controlled multiplex PCR. Concerning the study's data processing: Nucleated cell counts per sample were estimated from amplification of reference gene primers within the assay. To quantify the absolute abundance of each unique TCRbeta CDR3 rearrangement, sequence reads were collapsed and filtered. For each sample, productive Simpson clonality was calculated as the square root of Simpson's diversity index over productive rearrangements. TCRdb limited this immuneACCESS table to in-frame rearrangements with V and J called. A share of clones is missing; checked studies link under half to unresolved V genes, and the rest is unexplained. The V and J calls and clone size were taken over from that table, and D and trimming were inferred from the DNA. The sample table records 250,000 to 350,000 clones; 88% of these occur just once. The ten largest clonotypes hold approximately 4% of the sample.

The sample was peripheral blood. This sequence was found in a woman between 45 and 65 years old with active or convalescent COVID-19. In this chain, TRBV10-3 is recombined with TRBJ2-3, with the D gene too uncertain to name. The DNA reads as follows: TGTGCCATCAGTGAGACTGCTTCTAGCACAGATACGCAGTATTTT. The resulting protein is CAISETASSTDTQYF.